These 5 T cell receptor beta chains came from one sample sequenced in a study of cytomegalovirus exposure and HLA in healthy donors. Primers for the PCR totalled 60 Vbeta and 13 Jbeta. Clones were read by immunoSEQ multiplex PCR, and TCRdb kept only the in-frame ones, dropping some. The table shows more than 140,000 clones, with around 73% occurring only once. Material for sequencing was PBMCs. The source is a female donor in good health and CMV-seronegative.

CDR3 sequence reads: CASSLGGGTARQETQYF. The DNA for the CDR3 is TGTGCCAGCAGTTTAGGAGGGGGGACAGCCCGGCAAGAGACCCAGTACTTC. The V call is TRBV27, the J call TRBJ2-5; D is perhaps TRBD1 (7 bases). The CDR3 totals 17 residues. The germline CDR1 and CDR2 sequences are MNHEY and SMNVEV (reference sequence). Trimming removed 2 bases at V and 2 bases at J, with 18 bases between.

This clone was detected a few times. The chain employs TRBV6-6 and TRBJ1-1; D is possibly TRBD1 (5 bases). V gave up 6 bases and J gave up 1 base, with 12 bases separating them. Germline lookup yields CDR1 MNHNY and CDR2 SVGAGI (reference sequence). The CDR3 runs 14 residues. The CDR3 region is CASSRAQGNTEAFF. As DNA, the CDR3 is TGTGCCAGCAGCAGGGCCCAGGGGAACACTGAAGCTTTCTTT.

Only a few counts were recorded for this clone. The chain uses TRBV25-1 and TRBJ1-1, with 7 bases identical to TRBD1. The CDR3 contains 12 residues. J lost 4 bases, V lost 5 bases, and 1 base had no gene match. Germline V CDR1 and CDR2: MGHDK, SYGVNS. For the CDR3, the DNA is TGTGCCAGCAGTCGACAGGGCACTGAAGCTTTCTTT. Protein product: CASSRQGTEAFF.

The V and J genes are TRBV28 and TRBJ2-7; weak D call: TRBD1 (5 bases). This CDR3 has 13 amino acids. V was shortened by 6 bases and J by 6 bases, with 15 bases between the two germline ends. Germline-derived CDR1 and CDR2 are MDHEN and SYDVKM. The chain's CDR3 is CASSPLGAREQYF. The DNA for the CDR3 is TGTGCCAGCAGCCCTCTTGGGGCCCGCGAGCAGTACTTC.

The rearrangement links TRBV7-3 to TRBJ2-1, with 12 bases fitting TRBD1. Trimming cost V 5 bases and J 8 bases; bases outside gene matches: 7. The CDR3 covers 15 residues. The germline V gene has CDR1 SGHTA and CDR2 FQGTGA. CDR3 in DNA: TGTGCCAGCAGCCCCGGGACAGGGGGCAGGGATGAGCAGTTCTTC. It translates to CASSPGTGGRDEQFF. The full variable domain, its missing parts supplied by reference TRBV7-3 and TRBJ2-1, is GAGVSQTPSNKVTEKGKYVELRCDPISGHTALYWYRQSLGQGPEFLIYFQGTGAADDSGLPNDRFFAVRPEGSVSTLKIQRTERGDSAVYLCASSPGTGGRDEQFFGPGTRLTVL.